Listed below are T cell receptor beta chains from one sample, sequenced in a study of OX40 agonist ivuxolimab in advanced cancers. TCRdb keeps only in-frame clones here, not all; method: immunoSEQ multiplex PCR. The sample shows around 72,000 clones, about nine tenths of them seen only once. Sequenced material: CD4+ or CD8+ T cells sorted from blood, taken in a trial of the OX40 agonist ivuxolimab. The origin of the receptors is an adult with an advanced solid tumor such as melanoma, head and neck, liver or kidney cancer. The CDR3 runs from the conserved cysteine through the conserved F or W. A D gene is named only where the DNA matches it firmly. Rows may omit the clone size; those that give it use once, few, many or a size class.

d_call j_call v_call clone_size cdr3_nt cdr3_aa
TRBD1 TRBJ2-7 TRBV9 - TGTGCCAGCACCAAAACCGGGACAGCCAAAACGGAACAGTACTTC CASTKTGTAKTEQYF
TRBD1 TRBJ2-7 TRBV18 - TGTGCCAGCTCACCAAATTCCCAGGGGGTATACGAGCAGTACTTC CASSPNSQGVYEQYF
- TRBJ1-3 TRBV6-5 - TGTGCCAGCAGGGTCCGCTCTGGAAACACCATATATTTT CASRVRSGNTIYF
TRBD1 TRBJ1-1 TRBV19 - TGTGCCAGTAGCGGGACAGGGGACAGGCCTCGCAACACTGAAGCTTTCTTT CASSGTGDRPRNTEAFF
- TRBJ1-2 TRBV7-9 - TGTGCCAGCAGCTTATCTGCCAGCCGTGCCTATGGCTACACCTTC CASSLSASRAYGYTF
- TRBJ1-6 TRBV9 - TGTGCCAGCAGCGTAGCCCATGAGGGGGATTCACCCCTCCACTTT CASSVAHEGDSPLHF
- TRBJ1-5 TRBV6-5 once TGTGCCAGCAGTTACCTCAGGGAGTCGGGTCAGCCCCAGCATTTT CASSYLRESGQPQHF
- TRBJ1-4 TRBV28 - TGTGCCAGCAGTTTTCTTGGGGGGGATGAAAAACTGTTTTTT CASSFLGGDEKLFF
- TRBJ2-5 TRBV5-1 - TGCGCCAGCAGCTTGCGGGGGTTTCGAGAGACCCAGTACTTC CASSLRGFRETQYF
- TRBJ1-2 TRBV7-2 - TGTGCCAGCAGCCTAGCTAACTATGGCTACACCTTC CASSLANYGYTF
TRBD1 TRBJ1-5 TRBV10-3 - TGTGCCATCAGTTCGGGACAGGGGGATCAGCCCCAGCATTTT CAISSGQGDQPQHF
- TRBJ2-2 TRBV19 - TGTGCCAGTAGTATAGGGGATGGAGCGAACACCGGGGAGCTGTTTTTT CASSIGDGANTGELFF
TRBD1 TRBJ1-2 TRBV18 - TGTGCCAGCTCCGCCGGGACAGTCTATGGCTACACCTTC CASSAGTVYGYTF
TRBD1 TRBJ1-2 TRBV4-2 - TGTGCCAGCAGCCAGGATTCGTATCAAAGGACAGGGGCTGGCTACACCTTC CASSQDSYQRTGAGYTF
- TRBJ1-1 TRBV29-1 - TGCAGCGTTGACTTGCTGAGACCAACTGAAGCTTTCTTT CSVDLLRPTEAFF